The 8 T cell receptor beta chains listed next were all sequenced from one sample in a study of cytomegalovirus exposure and HLA in healthy donors. Primers included in the PCR were 60 Vbeta and 13 Jbeta primers. Libraries were prepared by immunoSEQ multiplex PCR; TCRdb keeps only in-frame clonotypes and omits some of them. The sample shows more than 95,000 clones, 64% of them seen only once. Input material: PBMCs. The receptors derive from a man aged 60 to 69 in good health and CMV-seronegative.

Only a few counts were recorded for this clone. The chain recombines TRBV6-1 with TRBJ1-5; D not certain. V was clipped by 6 bases and J by 0 bases, with 9 bases between them. CDR1 is MNHNS and CDR2 is SASEGT in the germline V gene. The CDR3 has 14 amino acids. The CDR3 coding sequence is TGTGCCAGCAGGCATCGAGATAGCAATCAGCCCCAGCATTTT. It specifies CASRHRDSNQPQHF.

The CDR3 DNA reads TGTGCCAGCTCATCCGACCAAGAGACCCAGTACTTC. Its protein is CASSSDQETQYF. The rearrangement joins TRBV18 to TRBJ2-5; D is unclear. Germline CDR1 is KGHSH and CDR2 is LQKENI. V lost 5 bases and J 0 bases, leaving 4 bases between the germline ends. The CDR3 loop spans 12 amino acids.

Only a few counts were recorded for this clone. The chain uses TRBV6-6 and TRBJ2-2; 15 nucleotides agree with TRBD2. CDR1 MNHNY and CDR2 SVGAGI come from the germline V gene (reference sequence). The CDR3 length is 15 residues. V lost 8 bases, J lost 5 bases, and 3 bases stayed unmatched. CDR3 sequence: CASGGLAGGTGELFF. CDR3 DNA: TGTGCCAGCGGGGGACTAGCGGGAGGTACCGGGGAGCTGTTTTTT.

V usage is TRBV7-2 and J usage is TRBJ1-2; 7 nucleotides align to TRBD1. The CDR3 is 13 amino acids. After removal of 5 bases from V and 5 bases from J, the junction contained 5 bases not matched to a gene. The germline V gene has CDR1 SGHTA and CDR2 FQGNSA. DNA for the CDR3: TGTGCCAGCAGCCCAGGGGGACAGTATGGCTACACCTTC. Translation: CASSPGGQYGYTF.

The V call is TRBV20-1, the J call TRBJ2-5; D ambiguous. This CDR3 has 11 residues. CDR1 and CDR2 from the germline V gene are DFQATT and SNEGSKA (reference sequence). V shed 4 bases and J shed 2 bases, with 5 bases lying between them. The CDR3 DNA is TGCAGTGCTATCTATCAAGAGACCCAGTACTTC. Its protein product is CSAIYQETQYF.

The chain recombines TRBV5-1 with TRBJ2-5; weak D call: TRBD1 (7 bases). Germline-derived CDR1 and CDR2 are SGHRS and YFSETQ. This CDR3 has 15 amino acids. V was cut by 1 base and J by 11 bases, with 21 bases left in between. CDR3 in DNA: TGCGCCAGCAGCTTGCGGGGGTTGCAGGGGGTGGAGCAGTACTTC. Its translation: CASSLRGLQGVEQYF.

V usage is TRBV9 and J usage is TRBJ1-1; D is possibly TRBD1 (6 bases). V was cut by 3 bases and J by 6 bases, with 15 bases left in between. CDR3 length: 14 residues. Germline V CDR1 and CDR2: SGDLS, YYNGEE. CDR3 coding DNA: TGTGCCAGCAGCGCAGGGGCGATTGGGTCTGAAGCTTTCTTT. It translates to CASSAGAIGSEAFF. The full variable domain, completed using reference TRBV9 and TRBJ1-1, is DSGVTQTPKHLITATGQRVTLRCSPRSGDLSVYWYQQSLDQGLQFLIQYYNGEERAKGNILERFSAQQFPDLHSELNLSSLELGDSALYFCASSAGAIGSEAFFGQGTRLTVV.

This clone appeared a single time. The J gene is TRBJ2-3, the V gene TRBV12-5; a possible D gene is TRBD2 (6 bases). The germline V and J ends were trimmed by 7 bases and 2 bases, with 13 bases remaining between them. CDR3 size: 14 residues. Germline values: CDR1 LGHNT, CDR2 FRNRAP. The DNA of the CDR3 is TGTGCTAGTGAAGCGGGCTTATCCACAGATACGCAGTATTTT. Translated, it gives CASEAGLSTDTQYF.